This is a list of T cell receptor beta chains from one sample in a study of Ad26.COV2.S vaccination and SARS-CoV-2 variants. The data were produced by immunoSEQ multiplex PCR, yet TCRdb's version contains in-frame clones alone and is incomplete. The sample holds hundreds of thousands of clones; 88% are singletons and the top ten take around 6.4%. The sequenced sample was peripheral blood, obtained in a trial of Ad26.COV2.S vaccine versus placebo. These receptors came from a person aged 18-60 years who received the Ad26.COV2.S COVID-19 vaccine or a placebo. Each CDR3 is given with its conserved first and last residue. Each record gives: J gene, D gene, V gene, CDR3 length, clone size, CDR3 protein, CDR3 DNA. The D gene is left open where the match is weak. Only part of the rows carry a size: once, few, many, or a class if the clone is expanded.

TRBJ2-3 TRBD1 TRBV29-1 13 . CSVGDRDLHTQYF TGCAGCGTTGGAGACAGGGATTTACATACGCAGTATTTT
TRBJ2-7 . TRBV6-5 11 . CASGPNYEQYF TGTGCCAGCGGCCCCAACTACGAGCAGTACTTC
TRBJ2-7 TRBD2 TRBV29-1 15 . CSAIRGGIGSYEQYF TGCAGCGCCATCCGGGGGGGCATCGGAAGCTACGAGCAGTACTTC
TRBJ1-2 . TRBV6-6 15 . CASSSPGRGNYGYTF TGTGCCAGCAGTTCCCCCGGGAGAGGGAACTATGGCTACACCTTC
TRBJ1-6 . TRBV11-2 13 . CASSYGTASPLHF TGTGCCAGCAGCTATGGGACGGCTTCACCCCTCCACTTT
TRBJ1-1 . TRBV6-4 13 . CASSSGTGTEAFF TGTGCCAGCAGCTCCGGGACCGGCACTGAAGCTTTCTTT
TRBJ2-1 TRBD2 TRBV28 15 . CASSSLGSGSLEQFF TGTGCCAGCAGTTCCCTAGGTAGCGGGAGTCTTGAGCAGTTCTTC
TRBJ1-3 . TRBV12-5 15 . CASVEPGTYGNTIYF TGTGCTAGTGTTGAACCCGGGACTTATGGAAACACCATATATTTT
TRBJ2-2 TRBD1 TRBV28 15 once CASSADRGEAGELFF TGTGCCAGCAGTGCGGACAGGGGAGAGGCCGGGGAGCTGTTTTTT
TRBJ1-2 TRBD1 TRBV2 13 . CASSVDRDYGYTF TGTGCCAGCAGTGTGGACAGGGACTATGGCTACACCTTC
TRBJ2-5 . TRBV5-1 14 . CASSSAGGQETQYF TGCGCCAGCAGCTCCGCAGGGGGGCAAGAGACCCAGTACTTC
TRBJ1-2 . TRBV10-3 15 . CAISEWALPDYGYTF TGTGCCATCAGTGAATGGGCCCTGCCAGACTATGGCTACACCTTC
TRBJ1-2 . TRBV30 13 . CAWNLQDVYGYTF TGTGCCTGGAACCTACAGGACGTCTATGGCTACACCTTC
TRBJ1-4 . TRBV6-5 15 . CASSRSWGAGEKLFF TGTGCCAGCAGTCGCTCGTGGGGGGCCGGTGAAAAACTGTTTTTT
TRBJ2-1 TRBD2 TRBV5-4 17 . CASSLGLAGGRQGEQFF TGTGCCAGCAGCTTGGGACTAGCGGGGGGGAGACAGGGTGAGCAGTTCTTC
TRBJ2-3 . TRBV5-4 15 . CASSLSAEFTDTQYF TGTGCCAGCAGCTTGTCGGCGGAGTTCACAGATACGCAGTATTTT
TRBJ1-2 . TRBV2 12 . CASSAGPGGYTF TGTGCCAGCTCCGCAGGGCCGGGTGGCTACACCTTC
TRBJ2-2 . TRBV11-3 16 . CASSLAGSANTGELFF TGTGCCAGCAGCTTAGCGGGGTCCGCGAACACCGGGGAGCTGTTTTTT
TRBJ2-1 TRBD2 TRBV9 16 once CASSVGGAGANNEQFF TGTGCCAGCAGCGTAGGAGGAGCGGGAGCTAATAATGAGCAGTTCTTC
TRBJ1-5 . TRBV5-1 15 . CASSPWGEQYQPQHF TGCGCCAGCAGCCCTTGGGGGGAGCAGTATCAGCCCCAGCATTTT
TRBJ2-7 TRBD1 TRBV7-9 15 once CASTPGDRSSYEQYF TGTGCCAGCACCCCGGGGGACAGGAGCTCCTACGAGCAGTACTTC
TRBJ1-6 . TRBV27 16 . CASSFRSGGLGSPLHF TGTGCCAGCAGTTTCCGCAGCGGCGGGCTGGGGTCACCCCTCCACTTT
TRBJ2-1 . TRBV9 17 . CASSLYSVSSSYNEQFF TGTGCCAGCAGCCTTTATAGCGTCTCGTCCTCCTACAATGAGCAGTTCTTC
TRBJ2-1 TRBD2 TRBV9 15 once CASSVGGTSVDEQFF TGTGCCAGCAGCGTAGGAGGGACTAGTGTAGATGAGCAGTTCTTC
TRBJ1-1 . TRBV4-3 14 . CASNSVGSNTEAFF TGCGCCAGCAACTCAGTAGGCTCGAACACTGAAGCTTTCTTT
TRBJ1-3 . TRBV9 14 . CASSASGSGNTIYF TGTGCCAGCAGCGCCTCAGGGTCTGGAAACACCATATATTTT
TRBJ1-1 . TRBV30 13 . CAWSSDRNTEAFF TGTGCCTGGAGTTCGGACAGGAACACTGAAGCTTTCTTT
TRBJ2-4 . TRBV7-2 14 . CASSEFLATNIQYF TGTGCCAGCAGCGAGTTTCTAGCGACAAACATTCAGTACTTC
TRBJ1-4 TRBD1 TRBV14 17 . CASTQRDRATPSEKLFF TGTGCCAGCACCCAAAGGGACAGGGCTACGCCGAGTGAAAAACTGTTTTTT
TRBJ1-2 . TRBV7-2 14 . CASSPGQTTYGYTF TGTGCCAGCAGCCCCGGACAGACTACCTATGGCTACACCTTC
TRBJ2-7 TRBD2 TRBV6-6 14 . CASSPLREGSEQYF TGTGCCAGCAGCCCCCTGCGGGAGGGATCCGAGCAGTACTTC
TRBJ1-4 TRBD1 TRBV7-9 16 . CASSSGTGGDFEKLFF TGTGCCAGCAGCTCCGGGACAGGGGGCGACTTTGAAAAACTGTTTTTT
TRBJ1-6 . TRBV6-6 15 . CASSYAHSDNSPLHF TGTGCCAGCAGTTACGCCCACAGTGATAATTCACCCCTCCACTTT
TRBJ2-1 TRBD2 TRBV4-2 16 once CASSPGLAGYWGEQFF TGTGCCAGCAGCCCTGGACTAGCGGGGTATTGGGGTGAGCAGTTCTTC
TRBJ2-6 TRBD2 TRBV7-6 18 . CASSLSGTRLSGANVLTF TGTGCCAGCAGCTTAAGCGGGACTCGACTCTCTGGGGCCAACGTCCTGACTTTC
TRBJ1-1 . TRBV30 15 . CAWITLGEGGTEAFF TGTGCCTGGATCACCCTTGGAGAAGGGGGCACTGAAGCTTTCTTT
TRBJ2-7 TRBD1 TRBV5-6 18 . CASSSPHAGPYRGREQYF TGTGCCAGCAGCTCCCCCCATGCGGGTCCTTACAGGGGTCGGGAGCAGTACTTC
TRBJ2-2 TRBD2 TRBV5-4 15 . CASSLIAGGSGELFF TGTGCCAGCAGCTTGATAGCGGGAGGGTCCGGGGAGCTGTTTTTT
TRBJ1-1 . TRBV21-1 19 . CASRTGGDRELRLLTEAFF TGTGCCAGCAGGACGGGGGGGGACAGAGAACTTAGGCTCCTCACTGAAGCTTTCTTT